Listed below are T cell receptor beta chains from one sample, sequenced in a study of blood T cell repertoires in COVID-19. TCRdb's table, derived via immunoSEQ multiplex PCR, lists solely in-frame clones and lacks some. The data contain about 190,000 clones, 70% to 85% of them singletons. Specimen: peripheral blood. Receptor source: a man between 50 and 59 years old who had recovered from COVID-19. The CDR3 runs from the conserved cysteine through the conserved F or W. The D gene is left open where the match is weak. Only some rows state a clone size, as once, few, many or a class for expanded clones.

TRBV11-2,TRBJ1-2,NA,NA,CASSLDRIESPFGYTF,TGTGCCAGCAGCTTAGATCGTATAGAATCTCCTTTTGGCTACACCTTC
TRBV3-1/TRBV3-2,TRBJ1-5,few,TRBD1,CASSQGIRQGHQPQHF,TGTGCCAGCAGCCAAGGAATTAGACAGGGCCATCAGCCCCAGCATTTT
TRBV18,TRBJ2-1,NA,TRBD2,CASSPSSGSRNEQFF,TGTGCCAGCTCACCCTCAAGCGGGAGTAGAAATGAGCAGTTCTTC
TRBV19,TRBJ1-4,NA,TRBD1,CASSTQGNEKLFF,TGTGCCAGTAGTACACAGGGGAATGAAAAACTGTTTTTT
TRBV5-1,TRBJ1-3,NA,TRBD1,CASSRAGQRGNTIYF,TGCGCCAGCAGCCGTGCGGGACAGCGGGGAAACACCATATATTTT
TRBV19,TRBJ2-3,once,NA,CASSIRRTDTQYF,TGTGCCAGTAGTATCAGGAGGACAGATACGCAGTATTTT
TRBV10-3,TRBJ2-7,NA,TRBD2,CAISDILAGVSYEQYF,TGTGCCATCAGTGACATTCTAGCGGGGGTCTCCTACGAGCAGTACTTC
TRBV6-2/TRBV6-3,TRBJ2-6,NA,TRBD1,CASSLGTAHSGANVLTF,TGTGCCAGCAGTTTAGGGACAGCCCACTCTGGGGCCAACGTCCTGACTTTC
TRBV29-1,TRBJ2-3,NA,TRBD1,CSVETGFALTDTQYF,TGCAGCGTTGAGACAGGGTTTGCACTCACAGATACGCAGTATTTT
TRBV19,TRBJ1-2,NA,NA,CASSVTTISYYGYTF,TGTGCCAGTAGTGTAACGACAATCTCATACTATGGCTACACCTTC
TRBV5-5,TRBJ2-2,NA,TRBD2,CASSLSPATGRAGELFF,TGTGCCAGCAGCTTGTCGCCCGCTACCGGGAGGGCCGGGGAGCTGTTTTTT
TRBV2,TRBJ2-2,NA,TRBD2,CASKRGRVNTGELFF,TGTGCCAGCAAGCGGGGGCGGGTAAACACCGGGGAGCTGTTTTTT
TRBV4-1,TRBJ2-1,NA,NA,CASSPGHEQFF,TGCGCCAGCAGCCCTGGGCATGAGCAGTTCTTC
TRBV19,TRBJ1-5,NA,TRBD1,CASSTGGLVTQHF,TGTGCCAGTAGTACAGGGGGCCTGGTGACCCAGCATTTT
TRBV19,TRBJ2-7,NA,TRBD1,CASSDRGSIYEQYF,TGTGCCAGTAGCGACAGGGGATCTATCTACGAGCAGTACTTC
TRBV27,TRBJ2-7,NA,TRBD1,CASSLSRTGEDEQYF,TGTGCCAGCAGTTTATCACGGACAGGGGAAGACGAGCAGTACTTC
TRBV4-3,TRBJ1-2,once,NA,CASSQGTPANYGYTF,TGCGCCAGCAGCCAAGGGACACCAGCTAACTATGGCTACACCTTC
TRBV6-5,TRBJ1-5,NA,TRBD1,CASRIGQGHQPQHF,TGTGCCAGCAGGATAGGACAGGGACATCAGCCCCAGCATTTT
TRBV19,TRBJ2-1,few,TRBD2,CASSIGFWAGGPKNEQFF,TGTGCCAGTAGTATCGGTTTCTGGGCGGGAGGTCCGAAAAATGAGCAGTTCTTC
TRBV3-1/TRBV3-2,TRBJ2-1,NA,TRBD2,CASSQGGLAGAGEQFF,TGTGCCAGCAGCCAGGGGGGACTAGCGGGAGCTGGTGAGCAGTTCTTC
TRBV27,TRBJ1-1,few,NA,CASSLYSGEAFF,TGTGCCAGCAGTTTATATTCGGGGGAAGCTTTCTTT
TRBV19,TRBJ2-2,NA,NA,CASSPRPAGDSNTGELFF,TGTGCCAGTAGTCCCCGTCCTGCGGGCGATTCGAACACCGGGGAGCTGTTTTTT
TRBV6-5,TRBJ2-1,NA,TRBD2,CASTGGGSFAEQFF,TGTGCCAGCACTGGGGGAGGGTCATTCGCTGAGCAGTTCTTC
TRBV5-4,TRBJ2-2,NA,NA,CASSLEQGNTGELFF,TGTGCCAGCAGCTTGGAACAGGGAAACACCGGGGAGCTGTTTTTT
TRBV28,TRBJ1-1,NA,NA,CASCGMNTEAFF,TGTGCCAGCTGCGGGATGAACACTGAAGCTTTCTTT
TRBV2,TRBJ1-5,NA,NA,CASGRGNQPQHF,TGTGCCAGCGGGAGGGGCAATCAGCCCCAGCATTTT
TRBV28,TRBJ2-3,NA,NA,CASSFRREQQYF,TGTGCCAGCAGTTTCCGCCGGGAGCAGCAGTATTTT